This TCR beta chain derives from a study of blood T cell repertoires in COVID-19. Study-wide background: Researchers got acute and convalescent COVID-19 samples from the United States, Italy and Spain. Sources were T cells, B-cell-depleted T cells, or PBMCs; the material itself was cDNA or gDNA.

This clone was seen a single time. Under the authors' procedure: Researchers report that nucleated cell counts were estimated from reference gene primer amplification. Clones were sequenced by immunoSEQ multiplex PCR, and TCRdb holds only the in-frame ones, with some missing. V and J calls and clone size follow that table, whereas D and trimming were derived from the DNA. The repertoire holds a few hundred thousand clones, 89% seen once, with roughly 6.7% in the top ten. The CDR3 spans 15 residues. Germline CDR1 SGDLS, CDR2 YYNGEE. Deletions cut 0 bases from V and 5 bases from J, with 13 bases between.

The TCR originated in a man between 18 and 29 years old who had recovered from COVID-19. The material sequenced was peripheral blood. This chain uses TRBV9 with TRBJ2-3; D is perhaps TRBD2 (5 bases). The CDR3 DNA sequence: TGTGCCAGCAGCGTAGTGGGAGTAACTGGAGATACGCAGTATTTT. It translates to CASSVVGVTGDTQYF.